These 10 T cell receptor beta chains came from one sample sequenced in a study of OX40 agonist ivuxolimab in advanced cancers. Sequencing used immunoSEQ multiplex PCR; TCRdb keeps in-frame clones, though not all of them. The table has about 44,000 clones, 75% to 90% seen once. The material sequenced was CD4+ or CD8+ T cells sorted from blood, taken in a trial of the OX40 agonist ivuxolimab. All receptors come from an adult with an advanced solid tumor such as melanoma, head and neck, liver or kidney cancer.

The rearrangement links TRBV7-9 to TRBJ1-1, with D possibly being TRBD1 (6 bases). Between the trimmed V and J ends, which lost 5 bases and 5 bases, there was a span of 15 bases. CDR3 size: 14 residues. CDR1 is SEHNR and CDR2 is FQNEAQ in the germline V gene (reference sequence). CDR3 nucleotide sequence: TGTGCCAGCAGCGTACAGGGATCGGGGACTGAAGCTTTCTTT. It specifies CASSVQGSGTEAFF.

The V gene is TRBV10-3, the J gene TRBJ2-2; D is perhaps TRBD1 (6 bases). V was clipped by 6 bases and J by 1 base, with 15 bases between them. Germline CDR1 is ENHRY and CDR2 is SYGVKD. CDR3 size: 16 residues. The CDR3 here is CAIRITGTKNTGELFF. The CDR3 DNA sequence: TGTGCCATCAGGATAACCGGGACAAAGAACACCGGGGAGCTGTTTTTT.

This chain uses TRBV5-1 with TRBJ2-5; TRBD2 aligns across 12 bases. There are 15 residues in the CDR3. The J segment lost 2 bases and the V segment lost 4 bases, leaving 3 bases of the junction unmatched. Looked up from germline, CDR1 is SGHRS and CDR2 is YFSETQ. CDR3 protein: CASSPGLAGQETQYF. DNA of the CDR3: TGCGCCAGCAGCCCAGGACTAGCGGGGCAAGAGACCCAGTACTTC.

V usage is TRBV5-1 and J usage is TRBJ2-3; D may match TRBD1 or TRBD2 (5 bases each). The CDR3 is made up of 16 amino acids. V lost 0 bases to trimming and J lost 4 bases, with 15 bases between them. Germline V gene lookup returns CDR1 SGHRS and CDR2 YFSETQ. CDR3 sequence: CASSLGWDPAADTQYF. The CDR3 nucleotides are TGCGCCAGCAGCTTGGGCTGGGACCCGGCGGCAGATACGCAGTATTTT.

This sequence joins TRBV7-2 and TRBJ2-4; 9 bases are a match to TRBD2. Unmatched junction bases numbered 7, after V lost 1 base and J lost 0 bases. The CDR3 has 18 residues. Germline V gives CDR1 SGHTA, CDR2 FQGNSA. The CDR3 region has the DNA TGTGCCAGCAGCTTAGGTAGCGGGAGCGGTCTAGCCAAAAACATTCAGTACTTC. This gives the protein CASSLGSGSGLAKNIQYF.

The gene calls are TRBV9 and TRBJ2-5, with D possibly being TRBD1 or TRBD2 (5 bases each). The CDR3 extends over 13 amino acids. Germline V gene lookup returns CDR1 SGDLS and CDR2 YYNGEE. V gave up 3 bases and J gave up 3 bases, with 9 bases separating them. The CDR3 loop is CASSAGPKETQYF. The CDR3, as DNA: TGTGCCAGCAGCGCGGGACCTAAAGAGACCCAGTACTTC.

The chain recombines TRBV5-8 with TRBJ2-1; no clear D. Germline-derived CDR1 and CDR2 are SGHTS and YDEGEE. This CDR3 comprises 12 residues. Between the trimmed V and J ends, which lost 4 bases and 13 bases, there was a span of 15 bases. For the CDR3, the DNA is TGTGCCAGCAGCCCCCCCTTAAGCGCCCAGTTCTTC. Encoded protein: CASSPPLSAQFF.

In its sample, this clone was seen a few times. The rearrangement joins TRBV7-8 to TRBJ1-5; D gene unclear. The CDR3 is 13 residues long. V dropped 3 bases and J dropped 0 bases, with 3 bases sitting between them. In germline, CDR1 is SGHVS, CDR2 FQNEAQ. The CDR3 region is CASSFHSNQPQHF. As DNA, the CDR3 is TGTGCCAGCAGCTTCCATAGCAATCAGCCCCAGCATTTT.

This chain joins TRBV18 and TRBJ1-5, with unresolved D. The V end lost 2 bases, the J end lost 5 bases, and 13 bases lay between the germline ends. The CDR3 totals 15 residues. CDR1 is KGHSH and CDR2 is LQKENI in the germline V gene. The CDR3 region is CASSPTEVRDQPQHF. The CDR3 nucleotides are TGTGCCAGCTCACCAACTGAAGTCAGAGATCAGCCCCAGCATTTT. The full variable domain, completed using reference TRBV18 and TRBJ1-5, is NAGVMQNPRHLVRRRGQEARLRCSPMKGHSHVYWYRQLPEEGLKFMVYLQKENIIDESGMPKERFSAEFPKEGPSILRIQQVVRGDSAAYFCASSPTEVRDQPQHFGDGTRLSIL.

This clone was observed once. The rearrangement links TRBV5-6 to TRBJ2-3; D is possibly TRBD2 (6 bases). The CDR3 has 13 amino acids. Germline CDR1 is SGHDT and CDR2 is YYEEEE. V was shortened by 3 bases and J by 8 bases, with 13 bases between the two germline ends. Here the CDR3 DNA reads TGTGCCAGCAGCTGGGGGGAGTCGGGTACGCAGTATTTT. Translated: CASSWGESGTQYF.